This passage covers 13 T cell receptor beta chains from one sample sequenced in a study of beta chain features in type 1 diabetes. No antigen is known for these receptors. Whole-study results and caveats: Shorter TCRB CDR3s, moderately but significantly so, were found in Type 1 diabetes patients in all four CD4+ subsets.

Of the isolated RNA, all was reverse transcribed, and so the sequenced material was expressed TCRB transcripts. Clones were read by immunoSEQ multiplex PCR, and TCRdb kept only the in-frame ones, dropping some. The sample has 55,000 to 80,000 clones, more than 45% seen once; the top ten hold 0.55% to 0.8%. The sequenced sample consisted of central memory CD4+ T cells from blood. The receptors here all came from a man between 25 and 39 years old with type 1 diabetes.

This clone was seen a handful of times. The chain is built from TRBV10-2 and TRBJ1-1; possible D gene TRBD1, 5 bases. The CDR3 is 13 residues long. The germline V and J ends were trimmed by 7 bases and 2 bases, with 11 bases remaining between them. Looked up from germline, CDR1 is WSHSY and CDR2 is SAAADI. CDR3 nucleotide sequence: TGCGCCAGCACCTTACAGGCAAACACTGAAGCTTTCTTT. This translates into CASTLQANTEAFF.

This rearrangement joins TRBV11-3 to TRBJ2-6, with 9 bases matching TRBD1. From germline, CDR1 is SGHNT and CDR2 YENEEA. This CDR3 has 16 amino acids. With V trimmed by 5 bases and J by 1 base, 3 bases remained unmatched. The CDR3 DNA sequence: TGTGCCAGCAGCCGACAGGGGGGTTCTGGGGCCAACGTCCTGACTTTC. Translation gives CASSRQGGSGANVLTF.

This clone turned up a few times. The rearrangement uses TRBV2 and TRBJ2-2; no definite D call. This CDR3 has 15 residues. Trimming removed 3 bases at V and 1 base at J, with 9 bases between. Germline CDR1 is SNHLY and CDR2 is FYNNEI. As DNA, the CDR3 is TGTGCCAGCAGTGAGGAAACGGGGAACACCGGGGAGCTGTTTTTT. Translated: CASSEETGNTGELFF.

This clone appeared a few times. The chain combines TRBV9 with TRBJ2-5; TRBD2 might be the D (6 bases). The CDR3 loop spans 15 amino acids. Germline V gives CDR1 SGDLS, CDR2 YYNGEE. V was shortened by 4 bases and J by 5 bases, with 18 bases between the two germline ends. In DNA, the CDR3 is TGTGCCAGCAGCCCCCGGGACTTCCAATGGGAGACCCAGTACTTC. Translation gives CASSPRDFQWETQYF. Supplemented by reference TRBV9 and TRBJ2-5, the full variable domain reads DSGVTQTPKHLITATGQRVTLRCSPRSGDLSVYWYQQSLDQGLQFLIQYYNGEERAKGNILERFSAQQFPDLHSELNLSSLELGDSALYFCASSPRDFQWETQYFGPGTRLLVL.

This chain joins TRBV5-1 and TRBJ1-1; TRBD1 is a possible D gene (6 bases). This CDR3 is 14 amino acids long. Per the germline V gene, CDR1 is SGHRS and CDR2 is YFSETQ. The V end lost 7 bases, the J end lost 1 base, and 14 bases lay between the germline ends. The CDR3 DNA sequence: TGCGCCAGCTTTGCCGGGACATCGAACACTGAAGCTTTCTTT. This encodes CASFAGTSNTEAFF.

This clone turned up a few times. The CDR3 protein is CASSPGSQNYGYTF. As DNA, the CDR3 is TGTGCCAGCAGCCCAGGTTCTCAGAACTATGGCTACACCTTC. The V call is TRBV7-9, the J call TRBJ1-2; D unclear. V lost 5 bases and J 2 bases, leaving 12 bases between the germline ends. Germline lookup yields CDR1 SEHNR and CDR2 FQNEAQ (reference sequence). The CDR3 consists of 14 residues.

V is TRBV7-9 and J is TRBJ1-2; 11 bases line up with TRBD1. CDR1 and CDR2 (germline): SEHNR, FQNEAQ (reference sequence). Trimming removed 5 bases from V and 4 bases from J; junction bases left unmatched: 6. The CDR3 is made up of 15 amino acids. CDR3 nucleotide sequence: TGTGCCAGCAGCCAAGGACAGGGGGCGAGCTATGGCTACACCTTC. It is translated as CASSQGQGASYGYTF.

This chain connects TRBV29-1 to TRBJ2-3, with 8 bases fitting TRBD1. The V segment lost 7 bases and the J segment 4 bases; nucleotides outside the gene matches: 13. Germline V gene data show CDR1 as SQVTM and CDR2 as ANQGSEA. CDR3 length equals 15 residues. CDR3 nucleotide sequence: TGCAGCGCCAGGACAGGGACAGCAAACTCAGATACGCAGTATTTT. Amino acids: CSARTGTANSDTQYF.

This chain connects TRBV6-1 to TRBJ2-3, with a possible D match to TRBD2 (5 bases). This CDR3 has 16 amino acids. Germline V gene sequence: CDR1 MNHNS, CDR2 SASEGT. Trimming took 1 base from V and 0 from J, leaving 11 bases between them. The CDR3 is CASSEVSGSSTDTQYF. The CDR3, as DNA: TGTGCCAGCAGTGAAGTAAGCGGCAGCAGCACAGATACGCAGTATTTT.

This clone has ten or more counts. The chain combines TRBV5-6 with TRBJ2-1, with a possible D match to TRBD2 (7 bases). V was clipped by 5 bases and J by 2 bases, with 14 bases between them. The CDR3 is made up of 15 amino acids. CDR1 SGHDT and CDR2 YYEEEE come from the germline V gene. The CDR3 is CASRWGAGAYNEQFF. CDR3 bases: TGTGCCAGCAGATGGGGGGCGGGGGCCTACAATGAGCAGTTCTTC.

A few counts support this clone. The genes are TRBV9 and TRBJ2-1; 9 nucleotides agree with TRBD1. V lost 0 bases to trimming and J lost 16 bases; unmatched junction nucleotides: 5. CDR3 size: 12 residues. The germline CDR1 and CDR2 sequences are SGDLS and YYNGEE. This CDR3 reads CASSVGDRVLFF. The CDR3 coding sequence is TGTGCCAGCAGCGTAGGGGACAGGGTACTATTCTTC.

V usage is TRBV9 and J usage is TRBJ2-3; the D is unclear. V lost 1 base to trimming and J lost 6 bases, with 9 bases between them. CDR1 and CDR2 from the germline V gene are SGDLS and YYNGEE. The CDR3 is 13 residues long. DNA of the CDR3: TGTGCCAGCAGCGTAAGCGCGACGGATACGCAGTATTTT. Protein product: CASSVSATDTQYF.

The chain employs TRBV11-2 and TRBJ2-7; TRBD2 aligns across 10 bases. Trimming removed 4 bases from V and 6 bases from J; junction bases left unmatched: 18. CDR1 and CDR2 (germline): SGHAT, FQNNGV. This CDR3 is 18 amino acids long. CDR3 region: CASSSPKASGSARGEQYF. CDR3 nucleotides: TGTGCCAGCAGCTCCCCTAAAGCTAGCGGGAGCGCACGGGGCGAGCAGTACTTC.